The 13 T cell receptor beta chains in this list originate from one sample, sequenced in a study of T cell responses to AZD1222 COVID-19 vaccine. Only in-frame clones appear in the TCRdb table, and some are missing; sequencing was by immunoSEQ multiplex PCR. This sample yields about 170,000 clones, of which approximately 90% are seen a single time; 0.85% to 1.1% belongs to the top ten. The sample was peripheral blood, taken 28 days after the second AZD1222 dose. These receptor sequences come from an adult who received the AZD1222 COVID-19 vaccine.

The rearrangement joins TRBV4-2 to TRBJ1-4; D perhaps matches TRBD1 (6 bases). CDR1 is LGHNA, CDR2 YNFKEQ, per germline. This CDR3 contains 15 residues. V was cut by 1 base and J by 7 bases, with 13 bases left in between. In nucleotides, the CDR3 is TGTGCCAGCAGCCAAGGGGGGCGTGCAGGTGAAAAACTGTTTTTT. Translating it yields CASSQGGRAGEKLFF.

The CDR3 sequence is CASSPPNRELFF. DNA for the CDR3: TGCGCCAGCAGCCCCCCCAACAGGGAGCTGTTTTTT. The chain employs TRBV4-1 and TRBJ2-2; the D is unclear. Looked up from germline, CDR1 is MGHRA and CDR2 is YSYEKL. CDR3 length: 12 amino acids. Trimming left V 4 bases short and J 9 bases short, with 9 bases between.

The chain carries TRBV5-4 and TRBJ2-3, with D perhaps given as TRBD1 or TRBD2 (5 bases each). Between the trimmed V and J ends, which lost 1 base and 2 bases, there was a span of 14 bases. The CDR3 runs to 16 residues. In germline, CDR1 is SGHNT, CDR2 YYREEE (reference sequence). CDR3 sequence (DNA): TGTGCCAGCAGCTTGAAGGTTGGGGGTTCCACAGATACGCAGTATTTT. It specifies CASSLKVGGSTDTQYF.

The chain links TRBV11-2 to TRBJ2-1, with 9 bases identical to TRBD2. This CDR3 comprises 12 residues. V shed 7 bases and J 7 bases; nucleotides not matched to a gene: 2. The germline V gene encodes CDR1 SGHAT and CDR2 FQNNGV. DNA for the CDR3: TGTGCCAGCACTAGCGGGGATAATGAGCAGTTCTTC. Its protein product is CASTSGDNEQFF.

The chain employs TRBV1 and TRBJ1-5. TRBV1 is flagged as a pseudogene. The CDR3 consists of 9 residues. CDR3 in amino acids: CTSSRDGDF. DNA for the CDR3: TGCACCAGCAGTCGGGACGGGGATTTT.

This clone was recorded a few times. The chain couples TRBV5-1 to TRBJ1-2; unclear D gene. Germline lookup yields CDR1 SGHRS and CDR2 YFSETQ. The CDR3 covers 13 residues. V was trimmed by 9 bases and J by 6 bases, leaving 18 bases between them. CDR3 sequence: CATRIGPTDGYTF. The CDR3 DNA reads TGCGCCACTCGGATTGGGCCGACGGATGGCTACACCTTC.

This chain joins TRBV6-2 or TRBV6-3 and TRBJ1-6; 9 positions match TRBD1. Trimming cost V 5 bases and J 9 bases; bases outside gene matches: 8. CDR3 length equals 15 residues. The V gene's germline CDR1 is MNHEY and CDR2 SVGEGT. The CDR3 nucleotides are TGTGCCAGCAGTCCCCTCCGGGACAGGGTTTCACCCCTCCACTTT. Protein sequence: CASSPLRDRVSPLHF.

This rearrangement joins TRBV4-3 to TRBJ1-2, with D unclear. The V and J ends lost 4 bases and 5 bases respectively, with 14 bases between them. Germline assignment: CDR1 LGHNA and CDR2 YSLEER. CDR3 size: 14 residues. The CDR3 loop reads CASSRGGTRYGYTF. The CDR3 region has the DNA TGCGCCAGCAGCCGGGGAGGTACTAGATATGGCTACACCTTC.

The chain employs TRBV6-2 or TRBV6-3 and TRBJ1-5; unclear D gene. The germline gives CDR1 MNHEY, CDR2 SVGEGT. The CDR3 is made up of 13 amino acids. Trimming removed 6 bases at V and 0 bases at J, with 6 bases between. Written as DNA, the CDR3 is TGTGCCAGCAGCCCCCATAGCAATCAGCCCCAGCATTTT. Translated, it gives CASSPHSNQPQHF.

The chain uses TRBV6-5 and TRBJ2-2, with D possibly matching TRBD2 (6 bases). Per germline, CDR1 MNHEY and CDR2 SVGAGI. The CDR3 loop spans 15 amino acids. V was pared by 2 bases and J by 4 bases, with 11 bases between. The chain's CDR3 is CASSYRELLTGELFF. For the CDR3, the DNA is TGTGCCAGCAGTTACCGGGAGCTACTCACCGGGGAGCTGTTTTTT.

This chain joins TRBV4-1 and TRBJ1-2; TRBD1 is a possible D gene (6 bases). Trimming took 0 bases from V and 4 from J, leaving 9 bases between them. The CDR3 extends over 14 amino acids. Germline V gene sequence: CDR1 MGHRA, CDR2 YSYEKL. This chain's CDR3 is CASSQESQGYGYTF. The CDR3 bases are TGCGCCAGCAGCCAAGAATCACAGGGCTATGGCTACACCTTC.

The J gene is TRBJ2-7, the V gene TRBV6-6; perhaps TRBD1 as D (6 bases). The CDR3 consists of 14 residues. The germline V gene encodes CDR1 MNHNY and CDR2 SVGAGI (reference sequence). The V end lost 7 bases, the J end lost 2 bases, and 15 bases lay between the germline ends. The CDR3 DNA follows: TGTGCCAGCATTGGGACACAAAACACCTACGAGCAGTACTTC. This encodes CASIGTQNTYEQYF.

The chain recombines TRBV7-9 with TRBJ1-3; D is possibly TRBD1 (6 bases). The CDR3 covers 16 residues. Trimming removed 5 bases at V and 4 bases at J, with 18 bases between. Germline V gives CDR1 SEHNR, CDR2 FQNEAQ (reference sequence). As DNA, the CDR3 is TGTGCCAGCAGCCCCGACAGGAATTACGCGGGAAACACCATATATTTT. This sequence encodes CASSPDRNYAGNTIYF.